This TCR beta chain was obtained from a study of T cells in Graves' hyperthyroidism and ophthalmopathy. TCR beta CDR3 region amplification was performed from RNA transcripts. The study used the HTBI primer set for a first-round RT-PCR of the TCR CDR3. One entry per CDR3 protein results from TCRdb running MiXCR on the multiplex PCR reads. The sample lists 300,000 to 450,000 distinct CDR3 sequences, just under 15% occurring once. CDR1 is GTSNPN and CDR2 is SVGIG in the germline V gene (reference sequence). V gave up 4 bases and J gave up 4 bases; unmatched junction bases: 7. The CDR3 spans 15 residues. Sequencing input: blood. The clonotype was recovered from a woman aged 25 to 39 with Graves' hyperthyroidism. V gene TRBV30 combines with J gene TRBJ2-3; TRBD2 agrees at 11 bases. The CDR3 here is CAWNHLAGGADTQYF. CDR3 DNA: TGTGCCTGGAATCACCTAGCGGGAGGCGCAGATACGCAGTATTTT. Variable domain in full (rest from reference TRBV30 and TRBJ2-3): SQTIHQWPATLVQPVGSPLSLECTVEGTSNPNLYWYRQAAGRGLQLLFYSVGIGQISSEVPQNLSASRPQDRQFILSSKKLLLSDSGFYLCAWNHLAGGADTQYFGPGTRLTVL.